The 21 T cell receptor beta chains in this list originate from one sample, sequenced in a study of blood T cell repertoires in COVID-19. Here immunoSEQ multiplex PCR was the method, and the copy in TCRdb shows in-frame clones only, minus some. The sample records approximately 57,000 clones, 82% being singletons. Sequenced: peripheral blood. The source is a woman over 75 with acute or convalescent COVID-19.

The J gene is TRBJ2-5, the V gene TRBV12-5; 8 bases fit TRBD2. In germline, CDR1 is LGHNT, CDR2 FRNRAP. This CDR3 has 14 residues. V lost 3 bases, J lost 3 bases, and 3 bases stayed unmatched. CDR3 sequence: CASGFGTSKETQYF. The CDR3 DNA sequence: TGTGCTAGTGGTTTCGGGACTAGTAAAGAGACCCAGTACTTC. Full variable domain (outside the CDR3, taken from reference TRBV12-5 and TRBJ2-5): DARVTQTPRHKVTEMGQEVTMRCQPILGHNTVFWYRQTMMQGLELLAYFRNRAPLDDSGMPKDRFSAEMPDATLATLKIQPSEPRDSAVYFCASGFGTSKETQYFGPGTRLLVL.

A few counts support this clone. The chain recombines TRBV30 with TRBJ1-5; D call uncertain. CDR3 size: 14 residues. Germline V gene lookup returns CDR1 GTSNPN and CDR2 SVGIG (reference sequence). V was pared by 1 base and J by 7 bases, with 14 bases between. CDR3 amino acids: CAWSGSQAHQPQHF. The CDR3 DNA follows: TGTGCCTGGAGTGGAAGTCAGGCGCACCAGCCCCAGCATTTT. Based on the CDR3 plus reference TRBV30 and TRBJ1-5, the full variable domain is SQTIHQWPATLVQPVGSPLSLECTVEGTSNPNLYWYRQAAGRGLQLLFYSVGIGQISSEVPQNLSASRPQDRQFILSSKKLLLSDSGFYLCAWSGSQAHQPQHFGDGTRLSIL.

There are a few counts of this clone. The chain carries TRBV19 and TRBJ1-2; D perhaps matches TRBD1 (6 bases). V was shortened by 10 bases and J by 7 bases, with 16 bases between the two germline ends. The germline CDR1 and CDR2 sequences are LNHDA and SQIVND (reference sequence). CDR3 size: 12 residues. The CDR3: CATKQGFSGYTF. Written as DNA, the CDR3 is TGTGCCACGAAACAGGGATTCAGTGGCTACACCTTC.

This rearrangement joins TRBV28 to TRBJ2-5, with 7 bases lining up with TRBD2. The germline CDR1 and CDR2 sequences are MDHEN and SYDVKM. J gave up 4 bases and V 4 bases, and 9 bases lay outside the gene matches. The CDR3 spans 15 residues. Here the CDR3 reads CASSSPRGVRETQYF. CDR3 coding DNA: TGTGCCAGCAGTTCCCCCCGGGGGGTAAGAGAGACCCAGTACTTC.

The chain carries TRBV27 and TRBJ1-1, with D perhaps TRBD1 (5 bases). Germline loops: CDR1 MNHEY, CDR2 SMNVEV (reference sequence). The V and J ends lost 6 bases and 1 base respectively, with 9 bases between them. This CDR3 has 13 amino acids. The CDR3, as DNA: TGTGCCAGCAGGATCGGACAGAACACTGAAGCTTTCTTT. Protein sequence: CASRIGQNTEAFF.

V and J are TRBV18 and TRBJ2-2; 8 bases match TRBD2. The CDR3 spans 14 residues. Trimming cost V 3 bases and J 6 bases; bases outside gene matches: 3. CDR1 and CDR2 (germline): KGHSH, LQKENI. The CDR3 bases are TGTGCCAGCTCACCGCGGGAGGCCGCCGGGGAGCTGTTTTTT. This encodes CASSPREAAGELFF.

The chain has TRBV10-3 and TRBJ2-1, with 8 positions matching TRBD2. This CDR3 is 13 amino acids long. CDR1 and CDR2 (germline): ENHRY, SYGVKD. V gave up 2 bases and J gave up 10 bases; unmatched junction bases: 4. CDR3 DNA sequence: TGTGCCATCAGTGAGCCACTAGCGGTCGAGCAGTTCTTC. It codes for CAISEPLAVEQFF.

The chain is built from TRBV5-1 and TRBJ2-1; 10 nucleotides match TRBD2. J lost 3 bases, V lost 4 bases, and 1 base had no gene match. This CDR3 spans 14 amino acids. Germline V CDR1 and CDR2: SGHRS, YFSETQ. The CDR3: CASSRTSGYNEQFF. Here the CDR3 DNA reads TGCGCCAGCAGCCGGACTAGCGGCTACAATGAGCAGTTCTTC. Looking up the rest from reference TRBV5-1 and TRBJ2-1 gives the full variable domain: KAGVTQTPRYLIKTRGQQVTLSCSPISGHRSVSWYQQTPGQGLQFLFEYFSETQRNKGNFPGRFSGRQFSNSRSEMNVSTLELGDSALYLCASSRTSGYNEQFFGPGTRLTVL.

This sequence joins TRBV19 and TRBJ1-2; TRBD1 matches at 9 bases. The germline V gene has CDR1 LNHDA and CDR2 SQIVND (reference sequence). V lost 5 bases to trimming and J lost 6 bases; unmatched junction nucleotides: 7. The CDR3 has 14 residues. This CDR3 is CASSSGTGLDGYTF. In DNA form, the CDR3 reads TGTGCCAGTAGTTCCGGGACAGGGCTCGATGGCTACACCTTC.

This chain links TRBV28 with TRBJ2-3, with D possibly matching TRBD2 (5 bases). Trimming pared 8 bases from V and 4 bases from J, leaving 10 bases between. Per the germline V gene, CDR1 is MDHEN and CDR2 is SYDVKM. The CDR3 has 12 amino acids. The CDR3 DNA is TGTGCCAGCCGCGCGAGGGCAGATACGCAGTATTTT. Protein: CASRARADTQYF.

V gene TRBV30 combines with J gene TRBJ1-2; 8 nucleotides line up with TRBD1. This CDR3 is 14 amino acids long. Trimming cost V 0 bases and J 4 bases; bases outside gene matches: 4. The germline CDR1 and CDR2 sequences are GTSNPN and SVGIG (reference sequence). CDR3 nucleotides: TGTGCCTGGAGTGTACTTGGACAGGGCTATGGCTACACCTTC. Translated: CAWSVLGQGYGYTF.

V gene TRBV24-1 combines with J gene TRBJ2-1, with TRBD1 as a possible D gene (6 bases). The CDR3 sequence is 15 residues long. Germline V gene lookup returns CDR1 KGHDR and CDR2 SFDVKD. Trimming took off 4 bases at V and 7 bases at J, with 16 bases between the two ends. CDR3 amino acids: CATSETGSLGNEQFF. The CDR3 bases are TGTGCCACCAGTGAGACAGGCTCCTTAGGGAATGAGCAGTTCTTC.

This clone occurred a few times. This chain joins TRBV25-1 and TRBJ2-2; the D gene is possibly TRBD2 (6 bases). CDR3 length equals 15 residues. In germline, CDR1 is MGHDK, CDR2 SYGVNS. With 4 bases removed from V and 1 base from J, the gap between germline ends came to 10 bases. In DNA form, the CDR3 reads TGTGCCAGCAGTGTCAGCGGGCTGAACACCGGGGAGCTGTTTTTT. Translated: CASSVSGLNTGELFF. The full variable domain, completed using reference TRBV25-1 and TRBJ2-2, is EADIYQTPRYLVIGTGKKITLECSQTMGHDKMYWYQQDPGMELHLIHYSYGVNSTEKGDLSSESTVSRIRTEHFPLTLESARPSHTSQYLCASSVSGLNTGELFFGEGSRLTVL.

The V and J genes are TRBV19 and TRBJ1-5, with D possibly TRBD1 on 6 matching bases. CDR3 length: 17 amino acids. Germline CDR1 reads LNHDA; CDR2 reads SQIVND (reference sequence). V lost 2 bases, J lost 0 bases, and 14 bases lay in between. CDR3 loop: CASSISRGSYSNQPQHF. CDR3 DNA sequence: TGTGCCAGTAGTATATCCAGGGGCAGCTATAGCAATCAGCCCCAGCATTTT.

The V gene is TRBV12-3 or TRBV12-4, the J gene TRBJ2-7, with D perhaps TRBD1 (6 bases). The ends were cut back, 5 bases at V and 4 bases at J, with 12 bases in the middle. The CDR3 covers 13 residues. The CDR3 coding sequence is TGTGCCAGCAGTCTCTGGACAGTATACGAGCAGTACTTC. It is translated as CASSLWTVYEQYF.

This clone occurred once. V and J are TRBV4-2 and TRBJ1-1; maybe TRBD1 (5 bases). This CDR3 is built from 15 residues. V was cut by 0 bases and J by 10 bases, with 18 bases left in between. Per the germline V gene, CDR1 is LGHNA and CDR2 is YNFKEQ. CDR3 bases: TGTGCCAGCAGCCAAGATCTAATGGGGGGAAGGGGAGCTTTCTTT. It specifies CASSQDLMGGRGAFF.

With respect to this clone: The junction shows a germline mismatch at one end, possibly a read error. The chain has TRBV29-1 and TRBJ1-1; D is unresolved. CDR1 and CDR2 (germline): SQVTM, ANQGSEA. CDR3 length: 9 amino acids. The CDR3 protein is CSAAPEAFF. CDR3 DNA: TGCAGCGCTGCCCCTGAGGCTTTCTTT. Supplemented by reference TRBV29-1 and TRBJ1-1, the full variable domain reads SAVISQKPSRDICQRGTSLTIQCQVDSQVTMMFWYRQQPGQSLTLIATANQGSEATYESGFVIDKFPISRPNLTFSTLTVSNMSPEDSSIYLCSAAPEAFFGQGTRLTVV.

In this sample, this clone is medium-sized. V is TRBV4-1 and J is TRBJ1-4, with unresolved D. The CDR3 contains 16 residues. V was pared by 2 bases and J by 8 bases, with 18 bases between. Germline V gene data show CDR1 as MGHRA and CDR2 as YSYEKL. The CDR3 sequence is CASSQSVSGYEEKLFF. CDR3 coding DNA: TGCGCCAGCAGCCAAAGTGTATCGGGGTATGAAGAAAAACTGTTTTTT.

The rearrangement joins TRBV19 to TRBJ2-7; 7 bases agree with TRBD1. Germline assignment: CDR1 LNHDA and CDR2 SQIVND (reference sequence). Unmatched junction bases numbered 8, after V lost 3 bases and J lost 6 bases. This CDR3 contains 14 residues. CDR3 region: CASSMLTGTGEQYF. The CDR3 DNA reads as TGTGCCAGTAGTATGCTGACAGGGACGGGCGAGCAGTACTTC.

The chain is built from TRBV5-6 and TRBJ1-1, with 8 bases matching TRBD1. V shed 4 bases and J 0 bases; nucleotides not matched to a gene: 5. Germline CDR1 is SGHDT and CDR2 is YYEEEE. The CDR3 contains 15 residues. The DNA for the CDR3 is TGTGCCAGCAGCCAACGGACAGGGCTGAACACTGAAGCTTTCTTT. Its translation: CASSQRTGLNTEAFF.

The chain has TRBV19 and TRBJ1-4; 9 bases are shared with TRBD1. This CDR3 is built from 16 residues. V trimming: 4 bases; J trimming: 8 bases; junction bases outside the gene matches: 11. Per the germline V gene, CDR1 is LNHDA and CDR2 is SQIVND (reference sequence). The CDR3 nucleotides read TGTGCCAGTAGTAGAAGGACAGGGGCCAAGAACGAAAAACTGTTTTTT. It translates to CASSRRTGAKNEKLFF.